The clone carrying this T cell receptor beta chain was seen a few times. Antigen unknown. Germline V gives CDR1 SGHAT, CDR2 FQNNGV. This CDR3 region has 15 residues. With 6 bases removed from V and 2 bases from J, the gap between germline ends came to 17 bases. Time point meaning: newly diagnosed GD, antithyroid drugs for less than 3 months. After RNA was extracted from PBMCs, the TCR library was made from it. This record belongs to a study of regulatory T cells in long-lasting Graves disease. Building the TCR beta libraries relied on iRepertoire HTBI primers, and CDR3 regions underwent Arm-PCR. TCRdb passed the multiplex PCR reads through MiXCR, listing each CDR3 protein once. The profile shows roughly 410,000 distinct CDR3 sequences, around 16% of them singletons. Findings and caveats of the study: Limited samples may have lowered accuracy.

The same sample was also studied in work on T cells in Graves' hyperthyroidism and ophthalmopathy.

The TCR sequence derives from a woman aged 40 to 55 with Graves disease. Sequences were derived from peripheral blood mononuclear cells (PBMCs), sampled at new diagnosis, from a patient treated with antithyroid drugs. The rearrangement uses TRBV11-2 and TRBJ2-7; a possible D gene is TRBD1 (5 bases). The CDR3 region has the DNA TGTGCCAGCAGTTTCAGGTCTAAAGGGGCCTACGAGCAGTACTTC. This codes for CASSFRSKGAYEQYF.